This TCR beta chain originates from a study of regulatory T cells in long-lasting Graves disease. Looking at the study overall: Graves' patients who were just diagnosed had used antithyroid drugs for under 3 months.

Details on this clonotype: Its antigen is unknown.

Between the trimmed V and J ends, which lost 4 bases and 15 bases, there was a span of 23 bases. Germline CDR1 SGHDT, CDR2 YYEEEE. CDR3 size: 14 residues. Construction of the TCR beta libraries employed iRepertoire HTBI primers in conjunction with Arm-PCR of CDR3 regions. One entry per CDR3 protein results from TCRdb running MiXCR on the multiplex PCR reads. This sample has about half a million distinct CDR3 sequences, with 9.5% to 15% found just once. Study-wide results and limits: Gene preferences differed: TRBV28, TRBJ1-2, TRBJ2-5 in persistent cases.

Time point indicated: newly diagnosed GD, antithyroid drugs for less than 3 months. Scientists built the TCR library using RNA that was extracted from PBMCs. A further study also used this sample, focusing on T cells in Graves' hyperthyroidism and ophthalmopathy. That paper states: Classification by a 13 V-J model distinguished ophthalmopathy from stable hyperthyroidism.

The chain has TRBV5-6 and TRBJ2-1; D possibly corresponds to TRBD2 (6 bases). The source is a woman under 40 with Graves disease. The input for sequencing was peripheral blood mononuclear cells (PBMCs), taken at new diagnosis, from a patient treated with antithyroid drugs. CDR3 protein: CASSPSPARDSGFF. Here the CDR3 DNA reads TGTGCCAGCAGCCCGTCGCCCGCCCGGGACTCGGGGTTCTTC.